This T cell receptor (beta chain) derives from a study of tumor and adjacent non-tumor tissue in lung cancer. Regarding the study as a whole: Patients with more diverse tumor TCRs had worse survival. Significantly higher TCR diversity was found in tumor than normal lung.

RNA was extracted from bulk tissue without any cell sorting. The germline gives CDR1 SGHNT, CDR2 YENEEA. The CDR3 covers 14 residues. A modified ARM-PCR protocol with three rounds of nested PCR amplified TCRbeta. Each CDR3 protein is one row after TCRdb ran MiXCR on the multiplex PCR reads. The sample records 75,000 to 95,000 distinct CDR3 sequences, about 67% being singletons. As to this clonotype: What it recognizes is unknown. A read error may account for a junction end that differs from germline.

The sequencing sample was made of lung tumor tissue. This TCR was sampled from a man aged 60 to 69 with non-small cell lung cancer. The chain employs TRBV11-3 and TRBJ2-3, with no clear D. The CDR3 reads CPSILVGYTDTQYF. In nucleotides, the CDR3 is TGTCCCAGCATCTTAGTAGGCTACACAGATACGCAGTATTTT.